This note documents a single TCR beta chain sequence. The data belong to a study of cytomegalovirus exposure and HLA in healthy donors. This CDR3 region has 15 residues. The germline V gene has CDR1 LNHDA and CDR2 SQIVND (reference sequence). V lost 7 bases and J lost 4, with 17 bases in between. Vbeta (60) and Jbeta (13) primers were used in the PCR. TCRdb's table, derived via immunoSEQ multiplex PCR, lists solely in-frame clones and lacks some. The profile shows approximately 130,000 clones, 75% to 90% of them singletons. Donors were nominally healthy when sampled, though unrecorded immune exposures were likely.

This receptor was taken from a woman in her 40s in good health and CMV-seronegative. Sequences were obtained from PBMCs. The V gene is TRBV19, the J gene TRBJ1-5, with D tentatively TRBD1 (6 bases). The CDR3 loop reads CASNRGGQSNQPQHF. The CDR3 DNA reads as TGTGCCAGTAATCGGGGGGGGCAGTCAAATCAGCCCCAGCATTTT.